The 11 T cell receptor beta chains below were found in one sample sequenced in a study of CD8 T cells in ankylosing spondylitis. Which antigens these TCRs recognize remains unknown. Study-wide points: What appeared characteristic of ankylosing spondylitis blood was a TCR beta motif of several highly homologous variants.

Via MiXCR, TCRdb re-called the 5' RACE reads, giving one row per CDR3 protein. The sample consists of 670,000 or so distinct CDR3 sequences, 15% to 20% of them appearing once. Sequencing was carried out using blood, either unsorted or a sorted T cell fraction (not recorded which). These receptors were obtained from a male donor with ankylosing spondylitis.

This clonotype was found a few times. The chain carries TRBV4-2 and TRBJ2-1; D perhaps matches TRBD2 (6 bases). V lost 0 bases and J lost 5, with 11 bases in between. The CDR3 runs to 15 residues. The germline gives CDR1 LGHNA, CDR2 YNFKEQ. The CDR3 coding sequence is TGTGCCAGCAGCCAAGAAGGGACTTCTAACAATGAGCAGTTCTTC. Translation: CASSQEGTSNNEQFF.

The J gene is TRBJ2-7, the V gene TRBV12-3 or TRBV12-4; the match to TRBD2 covers 7 bases. V trimming: 3 bases; J trimming: 0 bases; junction bases outside the gene matches: 8. There are 16 residues in the CDR3. CDR3 sequence reads: CASSFELAGDSYEQYF. The CDR3 coding sequence is TGTGCCAGCAGTTTTGAGTTGGCGGGGGACTCCTACGAGCAGTACTTC.

The rearrangement joins TRBV2 to TRBJ1-3; no reliable D call. The CDR3 extends over 14 amino acids. Germline loops: CDR1 SNHLY, CDR2 FYNNEI. V shed 1 base and J shed 0 bases, with 4 bases lying between them. The CDR3 is CASSEEVSGNTIYF. The CDR3 region has the DNA TGTGCCAGCAGTGAAGAGGTCTCTGGAAACACCATATATTTT.

There are many counts of this clonotype. The rearrangement joins TRBV29-1 to TRBJ2-3; perhaps TRBD1 as D (5 bases). The CDR3 sequence is 12 residues long. V shed 4 bases and J shed 4 bases, with 9 bases lying between them. Germline V CDR1 and CDR2: SQVTM, ANQGSEA. CDR3 amino acids: CSVGSGPDTQYF. The CDR3 DNA is TGCAGCGTTGGGTCAGGGCCAGATACGCAGTATTTT.

This chain uses TRBV4-1 with TRBJ1-6; a possible D gene is TRBD1 (5 bases). V lost 5 bases to trimming and J lost 0 bases, with 11 bases between them. In germline, CDR1 is MGHRA, CDR2 YSYEKL. This CDR3 has 16 amino acids. As DNA, the CDR3 is TGCGCCAGCAGCGGGGCGACGAGCTCCTATAATTCACCCCTCCACTTT. Translating it yields CASSGATSSYNSPLHF.

The chain carries TRBV7-2 and TRBJ2-7, with 9 positions matching TRBD2. The CDR3 runs to 14 residues. Germline CDR1 reads SGHTA; CDR2 reads FQGNSA. The V and J ends lost 4 bases and 5 bases, in that order; junction bases with no gene match: 6. Here the CDR3 reads CASSYSGSSDEQYF. Here the CDR3 DNA reads TGTGCCAGCAGCTATAGCGGGAGTAGTGACGAGCAGTACTTC.

V is TRBV20-1 and J is TRBJ2-5, with 8 positions matching TRBD2. In germline, CDR1 is DFQATT, CDR2 SNEGSKA (reference sequence). Unmatched junction bases numbered 5, after V lost 2 bases and J lost 0 bases. The CDR3 runs 15 residues. The DNA of the CDR3 is TGCAGTGCTAGATCGATACTAGCGGACCAAGAGACCCAGTACTTC. Encoded protein: CSARSILADQETQYF.

This clonotype has more than one count but fewer than ten. This chain uses TRBV4-3 with TRBJ2-1, with D perhaps matching TRBD1 (6 bases). Germline lookup yields CDR1 LGHNA and CDR2 YSLEER. Trimming took 1 base from V and 9 from J, leaving 22 bases between them. The CDR3 covers 17 residues. This CDR3 reads CASSQVTGLRASLEQFF. CDR3 coding DNA: TGCGCCAGCAGCCAAGTGACAGGACTGAGGGCCTCACTTGAGCAGTTCTTC.

The chain combines TRBV5-1 with TRBJ1-1; TRBD1 matches at 11 bases. Losses at the gene ends were 4 bases for V and 4 bases for J; bases not matched to a gene: 6. Germline V gene data show CDR1 as SGHRS and CDR2 as YFSETQ. The CDR3 contains 15 residues. Here the CDR3 DNA reads TGCGCCAGCAGCGGCGGACAGGGGGCCGGCACTGAAGCTTTCTTT. Encoded protein: CASSGGQGAGTEAFF.

This sequence joins TRBV5-1 and TRBJ2-3; 11 positions agree with TRBD2. The CDR3 spans 18 residues. Germline CDR1 is SGHRS and CDR2 is YFSETQ. After removal of 4 bases from V and 0 bases from J, the junction contained 10 bases not matched to a gene. The CDR3 loop is CASSLLAGEPTSTDTQYF. The CDR3 region has the DNA TGCGCCAGCAGCCTACTAGCGGGAGAACCTACTAGCACAGATACGCAGTATTTT.

This clonotype was recorded a few times. The CDR3 loop reads CASSWGIGDGITDTQYF. The CDR3 nucleotides are TGTGCCAGCAGTTGGGGAATCGGGGACGGAATCACAGATACGCAGTATTTT. The V and J genes are TRBV12-3 or TRBV12-4 and TRBJ2-3; D is tentatively TRBD1 or TRBD2 (5 bases each). Trimming took off 4 bases at V and 2 bases at J, with 19 bases between the two ends. This CDR3 has 17 amino acids.